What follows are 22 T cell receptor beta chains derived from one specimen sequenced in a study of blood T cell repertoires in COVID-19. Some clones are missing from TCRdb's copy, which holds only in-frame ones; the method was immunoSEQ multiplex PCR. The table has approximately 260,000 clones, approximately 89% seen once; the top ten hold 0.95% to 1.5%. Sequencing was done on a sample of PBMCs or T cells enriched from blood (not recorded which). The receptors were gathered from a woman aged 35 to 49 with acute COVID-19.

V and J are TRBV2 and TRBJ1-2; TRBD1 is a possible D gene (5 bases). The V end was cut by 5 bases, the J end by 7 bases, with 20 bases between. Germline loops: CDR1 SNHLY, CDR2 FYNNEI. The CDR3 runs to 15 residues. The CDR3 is CASSPQGPLSGGYTF. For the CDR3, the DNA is TGTGCCAGCAGTCCCCAGGGCCCTCTCTCTGGTGGCTACACCTTC. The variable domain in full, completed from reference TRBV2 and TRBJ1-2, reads EPEVTQTPSHQVTQMGQEVILRCVPISNHLYFYWYRQILGQKVEFLVSFYNNEISEKSEIFDDQFSVERPDGSNFTLKIRSTKLEDSAMYFCASSPQGPLSGGYTFGSGTRLTVV.

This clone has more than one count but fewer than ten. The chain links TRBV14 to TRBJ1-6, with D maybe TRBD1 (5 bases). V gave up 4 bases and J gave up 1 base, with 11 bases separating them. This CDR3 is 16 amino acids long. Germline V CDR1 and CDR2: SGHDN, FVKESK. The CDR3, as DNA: TGTGCCAGCAGCCCCTGGACACAATCCTATAATTCACCCCTCCACTTT. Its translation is CASSPWTQSYNSPLHF. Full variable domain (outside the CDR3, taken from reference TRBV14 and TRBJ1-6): EAGVTQFPSHSVIEKGQTVTLRCDPISGHDNLYWYRRVMGKEIKFLLHFVKESKQDESGMPNNRFLAERTGGTYSTLKVQPAELEDSGVYFCASSPWTQSYNSPLHFGNGTRLTVT.

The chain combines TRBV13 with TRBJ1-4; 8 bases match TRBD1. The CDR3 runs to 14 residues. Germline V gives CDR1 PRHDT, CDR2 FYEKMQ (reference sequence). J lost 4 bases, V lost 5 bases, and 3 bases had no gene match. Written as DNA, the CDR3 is TGTGCCAGCAGCCTGACAGGGGTTAATGAAAAACTGTTTTTT. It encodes CASSLTGVNEKLFF.

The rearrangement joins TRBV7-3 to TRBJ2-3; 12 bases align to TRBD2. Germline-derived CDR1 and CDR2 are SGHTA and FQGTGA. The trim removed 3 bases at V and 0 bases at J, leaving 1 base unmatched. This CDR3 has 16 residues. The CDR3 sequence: CASSFTSGRSTDTQYF. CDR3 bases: TGTGCCAGCAGCTTTACTAGCGGGAGGAGCACAGATACGCAGTATTTT. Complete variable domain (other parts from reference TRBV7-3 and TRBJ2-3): GAGVSQTPSNKVTEKGKYVELRCDPISGHTALYWYRQSLGQGPEFLIYFQGTGAADDSGLPNDRFFAVRPEGSVSTLKIQRTERGDSAVYLCASSFTSGRSTDTQYFGPGTRLTVL.

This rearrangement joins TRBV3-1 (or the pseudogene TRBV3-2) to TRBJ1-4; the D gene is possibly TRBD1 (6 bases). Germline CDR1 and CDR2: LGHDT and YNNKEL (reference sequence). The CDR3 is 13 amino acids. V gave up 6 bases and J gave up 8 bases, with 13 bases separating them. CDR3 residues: CASRDSTLEKLFF. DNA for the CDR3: TGTGCCAGCAGGGACAGTACGTTGGAAAAACTGTTTTTT.

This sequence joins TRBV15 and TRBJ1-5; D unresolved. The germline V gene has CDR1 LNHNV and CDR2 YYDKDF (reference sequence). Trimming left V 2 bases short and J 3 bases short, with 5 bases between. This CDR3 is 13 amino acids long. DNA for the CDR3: TGTGCCACCAGCAGACGAGACAATCAGCCCCAGCATTTT. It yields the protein CATSRRDNQPQHF.

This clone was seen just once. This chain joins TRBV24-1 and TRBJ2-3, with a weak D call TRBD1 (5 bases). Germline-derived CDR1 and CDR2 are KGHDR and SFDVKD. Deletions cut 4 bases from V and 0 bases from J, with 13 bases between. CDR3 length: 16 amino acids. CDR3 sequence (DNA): TGTGCCACCAGTGACTTCAGGGATCATAGCACAGATACGCAGTATTTT. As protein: CATSDFRDHSTDTQYF.

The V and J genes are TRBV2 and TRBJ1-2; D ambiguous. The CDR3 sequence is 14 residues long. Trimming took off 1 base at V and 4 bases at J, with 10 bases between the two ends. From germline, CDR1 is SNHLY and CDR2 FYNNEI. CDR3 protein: CASSEGQATYGYTF. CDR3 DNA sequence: TGTGCCAGCAGTGAAGGTCAGGCAACCTATGGCTACACCTTC.

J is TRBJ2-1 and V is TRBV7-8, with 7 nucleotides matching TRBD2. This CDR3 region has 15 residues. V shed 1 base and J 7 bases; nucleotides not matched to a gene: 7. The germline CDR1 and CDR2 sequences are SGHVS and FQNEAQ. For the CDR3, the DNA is TGTGCCAGCAGCTTAGGAGCGGGAAAGGGAAATGAGCAGTTCTTC. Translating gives CASSLGAGKGNEQFF.

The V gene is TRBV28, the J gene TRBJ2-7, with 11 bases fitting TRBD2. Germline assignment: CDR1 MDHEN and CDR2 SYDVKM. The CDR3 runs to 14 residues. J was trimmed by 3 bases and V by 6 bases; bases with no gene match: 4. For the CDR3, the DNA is TGTGCCAGCAGCCGAACTAGCGGGAGCTACGAGCAGTACTTC. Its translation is CASSRTSGSYEQYF.

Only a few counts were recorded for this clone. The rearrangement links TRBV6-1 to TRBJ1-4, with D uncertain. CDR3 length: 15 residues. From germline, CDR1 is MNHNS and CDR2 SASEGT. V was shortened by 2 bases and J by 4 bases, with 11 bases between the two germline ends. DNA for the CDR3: TGTGCCAGCAGTGAAAACACCGCCCATAATGAAAAACTGTTTTTT. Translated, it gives CASSENTAHNEKLFF.

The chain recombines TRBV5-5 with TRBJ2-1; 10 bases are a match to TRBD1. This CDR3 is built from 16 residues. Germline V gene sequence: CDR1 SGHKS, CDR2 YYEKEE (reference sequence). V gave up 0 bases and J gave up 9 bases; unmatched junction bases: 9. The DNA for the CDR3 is TGTGCCAGCAGCTTGGGCCGGGACAGGGGTTTCACTGAGCAGTTCTTC. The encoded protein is CASSLGRDRGFTEQFF.

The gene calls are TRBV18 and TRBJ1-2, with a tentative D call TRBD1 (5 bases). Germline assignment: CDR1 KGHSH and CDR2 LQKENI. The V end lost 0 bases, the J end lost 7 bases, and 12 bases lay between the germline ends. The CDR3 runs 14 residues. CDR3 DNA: TGTGCCAGCTCACCACCGTCAGGGCGAGGTGGCTACACCTTC. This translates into CASSPPSGRGGYTF.

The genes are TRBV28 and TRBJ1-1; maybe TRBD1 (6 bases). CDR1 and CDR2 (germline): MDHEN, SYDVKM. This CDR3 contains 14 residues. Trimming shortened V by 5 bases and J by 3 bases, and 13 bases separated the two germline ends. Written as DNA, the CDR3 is TGTGCCAGCAGTAGGACAGAGGATTACACTGAAGCTTTCTTT. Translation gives CASSRTEDYTEAFF. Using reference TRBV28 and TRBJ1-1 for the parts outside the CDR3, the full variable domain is DVKVTQSSRYLVKRTGEKVFLECVQDMDHENMFWYRQDPGLGLRLIYFSYDVKMKEKGDIPEGYSVSREKKERFSLILESASTNQTSMYLCASSRTEDYTEAFFGQGTRLTVV.

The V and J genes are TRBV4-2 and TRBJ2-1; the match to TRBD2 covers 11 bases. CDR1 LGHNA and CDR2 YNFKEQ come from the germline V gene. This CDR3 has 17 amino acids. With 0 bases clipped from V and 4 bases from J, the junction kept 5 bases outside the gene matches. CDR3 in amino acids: CASSQDRASGGYNEQFF. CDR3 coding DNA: TGTGCCAGCAGCCAAGATAGGGCTAGCGGGGGGTACAATGAGCAGTTCTTC.

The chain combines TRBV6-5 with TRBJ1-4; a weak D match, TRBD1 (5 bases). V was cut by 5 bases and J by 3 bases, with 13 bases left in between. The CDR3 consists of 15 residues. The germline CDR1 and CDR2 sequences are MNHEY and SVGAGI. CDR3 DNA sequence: TGTGCCAGCAGTACAGAGACAGCAGCTAATGAAAAACTGTTTTTT. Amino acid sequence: CASSTETAANEKLFF.

The CDR3 bases are TGTGCCACCAGTGATTCCCCAGGGAGCGGGAGGTTAACCGGGGAGCTGTTTTTT. Translation gives CATSDSPGSGRLTGELFF. This chain connects TRBV24-1 to TRBJ2-2; 9 bases line up with TRBD2. The junction had 11 bases not matched to a gene; V was cut back by 2 bases and J by 5 bases. The germline V gene encodes CDR1 KGHDR and CDR2 SFDVKD. The CDR3 length is 18 residues.

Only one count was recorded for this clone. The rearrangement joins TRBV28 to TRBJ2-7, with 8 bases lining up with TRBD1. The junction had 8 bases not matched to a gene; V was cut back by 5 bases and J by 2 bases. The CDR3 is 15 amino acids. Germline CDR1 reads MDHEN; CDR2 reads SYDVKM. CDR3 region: CASSPYRGLAYEQYF. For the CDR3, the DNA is TGTGCCAGCAGTCCCTACAGGGGGTTGGCCTACGAGCAGTACTTC.

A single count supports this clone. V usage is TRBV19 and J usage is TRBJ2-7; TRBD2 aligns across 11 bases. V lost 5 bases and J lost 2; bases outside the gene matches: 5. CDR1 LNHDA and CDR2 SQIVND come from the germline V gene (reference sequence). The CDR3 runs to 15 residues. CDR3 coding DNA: TGTGCCAGTAGTTTACTAGCGGGAGTCACCTACGAGCAGTACGTC. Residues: CASSLLAGVTYEQYV.

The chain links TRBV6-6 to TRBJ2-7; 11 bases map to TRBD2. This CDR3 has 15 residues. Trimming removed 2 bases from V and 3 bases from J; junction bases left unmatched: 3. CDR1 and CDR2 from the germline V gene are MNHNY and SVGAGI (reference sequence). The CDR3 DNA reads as TGTGCCAGCAGTTACAGGACTAGCGGGCGCTACGAGCAGTACGTC. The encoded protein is CASSYRTSGRYEQYV.

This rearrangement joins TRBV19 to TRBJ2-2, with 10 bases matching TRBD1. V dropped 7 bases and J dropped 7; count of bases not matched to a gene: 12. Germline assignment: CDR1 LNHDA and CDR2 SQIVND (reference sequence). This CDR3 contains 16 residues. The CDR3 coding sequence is TGTGCCAGTACCAGAGAAGAGGGACAGGGGTACGGGGAGCTGTTTTTT. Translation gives CASTREEGQGYGELFF.

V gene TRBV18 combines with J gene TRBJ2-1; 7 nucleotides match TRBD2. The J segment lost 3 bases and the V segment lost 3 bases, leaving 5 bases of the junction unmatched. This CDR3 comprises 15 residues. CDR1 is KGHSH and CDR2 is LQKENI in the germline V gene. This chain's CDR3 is CASSPGVAGYNEQFF. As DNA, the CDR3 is TGTGCCAGCTCACCCGGGGTAGCGGGCTACAATGAGCAGTTCTTC.